This is a list of T cell receptor beta chains from one sample in a study of T cells in localized non-small cell lung cancer. TCRdb's table, derived via immunoSEQ multiplex PCR, lists solely in-frame clones and lacks some. The sample consists of 60,000 or so clones, 81% of them appearing once. The sequences come from PBMCs, collected before any cancer treatment. These receptors all come from a man aged 40 to 70 with stage II lung adenocarcinoma. Both conserved end residues are trimmed from each CDR3.

>13|TRBJ1-3|TRBV5-1
ASSLAGASGNTIY
>11|TRBJ2-1|TRBV9
ASSSGTGGEQF
>12|TRBJ1-1|TRBV5-1
ASSTGTENTEAF
>13|TRBJ2-2|TRBV6-6
ASSWTAQGSGELF
>13|TRBJ1-2|TRBV6-1
ASSERKRQNYGYT
>13|TRBJ1-5|TRBV2
ASATQGEGNQPQH
>12|TRBJ1-3|TRBV6-6
ASSYDYSGNTIY
>12|TRBJ2-5|TRBV29-1
SVVAGTRQETQY
>14|TRBJ2-7|TRBV6-4
ASTYAPLRFRYEQY
>10|TRBJ1-1|TRBV28
ASSQLNTEAF
>9|TRBJ2-5|TRBV19
ASSLRETQY
>13|TRBJ1-1|TRBV4-3
ASSQDVGKNTEAF
>14|TRBJ2-6|TRBV4-2
ASSPAGGKGANVLT
>14|TRBJ2-1|TRBV4-2
ASSQDRLAGSGEQF
>8|TRBJ1-1|TRBV6-1
ASRQIEAF
>14|TRBJ2-1|TRBV5-4
ASSLGRGPGYNEQF
>15|TRBJ2-7|TRBV11-3
ASSPAYRDRDGEEQY
>13|TRBJ2-3|TRBV7-2
ASSNPLEGADTQY
>14|TRBJ2-1|TRBV10-1
ASSEELAGGNNEQF
>10|TRBJ1-5|TRBV7-9
ASSLDWQPQH
>14|TRBJ2-7|TRBV19
ASRRGAQGPSYEQY
>15|TRBJ2-1|TRBV6-1
ASSEVGSPTLYNEQF
>14|TRBJ2-1|TRBV9
ASSEGLGLGGPEQF
>16|TRBJ2-1|TRBV10-3
AISERAGGLSSYNEQF
>11|TRBJ1-5|TRBV10-3
AISVYSNQPQH
>15|TRBJ1-1|TRBV5-1
ASSLDYQRSLNTEAF
>10|TRBJ1-2|TRBV25-1
ASSEWGGRST
>9|TRBJ1-2|TRBV29-1
SVIYWVGYT
>16|TRBJ2-6|TRBV7-3
ASSPWGDHPSGANVLT
>12|TRBJ2-7|TRBV7-9
ASSNRQPAGEQY
>16|TRBJ2-2|TRBV9
ASSVAPTGVADTGELF
>12|TRBJ1-1|TRBV10-3
AISESAGDTEAF
>16|TRBJ1-4|TRBV5-1
ASSSEPGRGSTNEKLF
>12|TRBJ2-6|TRBV5-1
ASSLQNGANVLT
>11|TRBJ2-1|TRBV30
AWSTGNYNEQF
>8|TRBJ2-2|TRBV2
ASRSGELF
>12|TRBJ1-2|TRBV19
ASRGQLLNYGYT
>13|TRBJ2-3|TRBV5-4
ASSTGTISTDTQY
>12|TRBJ2-5|TRBV29-1
SVEASGVRETQY
>12|TRBJ1-2|TRBV29-1
SVGGTGTAYGYT